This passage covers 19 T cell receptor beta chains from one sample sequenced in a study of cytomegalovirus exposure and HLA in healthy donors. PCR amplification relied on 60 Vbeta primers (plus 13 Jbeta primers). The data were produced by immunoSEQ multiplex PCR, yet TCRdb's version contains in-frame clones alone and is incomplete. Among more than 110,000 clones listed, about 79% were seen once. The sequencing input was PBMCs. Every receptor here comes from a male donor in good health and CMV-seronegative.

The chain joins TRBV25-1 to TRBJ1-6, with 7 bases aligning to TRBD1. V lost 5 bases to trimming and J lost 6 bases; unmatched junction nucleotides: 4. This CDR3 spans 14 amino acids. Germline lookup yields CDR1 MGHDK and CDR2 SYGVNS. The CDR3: CASSQTGSNSPLHF. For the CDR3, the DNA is TGTGCCAGCAGTCAGACAGGGTCTAATTCACCCCTCCACTTT.

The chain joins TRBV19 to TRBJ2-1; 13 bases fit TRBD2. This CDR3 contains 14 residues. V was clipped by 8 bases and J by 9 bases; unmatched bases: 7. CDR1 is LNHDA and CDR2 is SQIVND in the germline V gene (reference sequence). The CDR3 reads CASSGLAGEGEQFF. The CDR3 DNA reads TGTGCCAGTTCTGGACTAGCGGGAGAAGGTGAGCAGTTCTTC.

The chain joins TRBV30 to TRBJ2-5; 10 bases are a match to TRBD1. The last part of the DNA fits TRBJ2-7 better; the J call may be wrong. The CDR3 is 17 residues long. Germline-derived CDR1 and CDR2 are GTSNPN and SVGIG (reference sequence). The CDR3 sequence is CAWNQGQPGQGPYEQYF. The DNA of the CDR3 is TGTGCCTGGAATCAGGGGCAACCGGGACAGGGGCCCTACGAGCAGTACTTC.

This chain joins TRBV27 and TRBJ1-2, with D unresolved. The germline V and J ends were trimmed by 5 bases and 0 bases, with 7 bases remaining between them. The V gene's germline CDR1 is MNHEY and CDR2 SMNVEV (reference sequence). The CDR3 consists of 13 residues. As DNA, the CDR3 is TGTGCCAGCAGTCATACAGCTAACTATGGCTACACCTTC. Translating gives CASSHTANYGYTF.

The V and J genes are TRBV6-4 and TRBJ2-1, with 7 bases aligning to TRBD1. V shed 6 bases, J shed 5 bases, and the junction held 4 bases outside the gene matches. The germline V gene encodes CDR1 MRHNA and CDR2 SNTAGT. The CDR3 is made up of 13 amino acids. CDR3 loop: CASRGTVDNEQFF. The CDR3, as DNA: TGTGCCAGCAGAGGGACAGTTGACAATGAGCAGTTCTTC.

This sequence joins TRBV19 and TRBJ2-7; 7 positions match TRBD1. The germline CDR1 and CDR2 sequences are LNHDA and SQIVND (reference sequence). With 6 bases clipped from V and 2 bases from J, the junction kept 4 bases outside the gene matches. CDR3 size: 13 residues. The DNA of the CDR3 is TGTGCCAGTAGCTATGGGACAGCCTACGAGCAGTACTTC. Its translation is CASSYGTAYEQYF.

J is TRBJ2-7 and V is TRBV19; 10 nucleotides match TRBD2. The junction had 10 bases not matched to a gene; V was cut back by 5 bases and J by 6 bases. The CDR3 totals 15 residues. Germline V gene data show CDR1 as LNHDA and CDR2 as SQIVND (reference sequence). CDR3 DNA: TGTGCCAGTAGTGCCCCGGGACTAGCGAGTTCCGAGCAGTACTTC. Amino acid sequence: CASSAPGLASSEQYF.

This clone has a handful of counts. The CDR3 sequence: CASSRYEGAVSYEQYF. CDR3 DNA: TGTGCCAGCAGCCGTTACGAGGGCGCGGTGTCCTACGAGCAGTACTTC. The V gene is TRBV11-1, the J gene TRBJ2-7, with D maybe TRBD2 (5 bases). V lost 5 bases to trimming and J lost 1 base, with 18 bases between them. This CDR3 spans 16 amino acids. CDR1 and CDR2 (germline): SGHAT, FQDESV (reference sequence). The variable domain in full, with the rest retrieved from reference TRBV11-1 and TRBJ2-7, is EAEVAQSPRYKITEKSQAVAFWCDPISGHATLYWYRQILGQGPELLVQFQDESVVDDSQLPKDRFSAERLKGVDSTLKIQPAELGDSAMYLCASSRYEGAVSYEQYFGPGTRLTVT.

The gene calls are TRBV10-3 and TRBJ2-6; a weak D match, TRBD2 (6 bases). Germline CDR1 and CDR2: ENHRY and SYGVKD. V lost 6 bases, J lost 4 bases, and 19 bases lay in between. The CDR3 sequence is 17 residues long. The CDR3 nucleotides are TGTGCCATCAGACCGTCCCAGGGACTGCGCGGGGCCAACGTCCTGACTTTC. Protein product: CAIRPSQGLRGANVLTF.

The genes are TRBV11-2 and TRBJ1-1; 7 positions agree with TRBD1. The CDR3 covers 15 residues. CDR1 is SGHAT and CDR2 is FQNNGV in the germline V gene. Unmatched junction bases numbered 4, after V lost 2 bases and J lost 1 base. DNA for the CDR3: TGTGCCAGCAGCTTAATCCCAGGGGGGAACACTGAAGCTTTCTTT. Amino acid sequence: CASSLIPGGNTEAFF.

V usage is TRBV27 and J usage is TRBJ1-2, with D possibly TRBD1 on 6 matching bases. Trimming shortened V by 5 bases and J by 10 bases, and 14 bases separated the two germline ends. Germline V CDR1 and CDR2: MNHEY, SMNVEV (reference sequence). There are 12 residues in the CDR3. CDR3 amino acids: CASSKDSGDYTF. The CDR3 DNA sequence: TGTGCCAGCAGTAAGGACAGTGGGGACTACACCTTC.

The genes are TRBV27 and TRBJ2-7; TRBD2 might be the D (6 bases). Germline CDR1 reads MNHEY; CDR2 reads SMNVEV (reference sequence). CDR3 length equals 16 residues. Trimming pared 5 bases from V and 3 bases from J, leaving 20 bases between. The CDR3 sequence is CASSPPPRLDFYEQYF. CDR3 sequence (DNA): TGTGCCAGCAGTCCACCGCCACGACTAGACTTCTACGAGCAGTACTTC.

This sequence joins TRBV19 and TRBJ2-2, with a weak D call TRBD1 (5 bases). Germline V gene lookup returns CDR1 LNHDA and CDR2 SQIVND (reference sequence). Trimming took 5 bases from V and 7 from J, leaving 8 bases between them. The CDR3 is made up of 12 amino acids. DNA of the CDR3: TGTGCCAGTAGTCCTAGGGGCGGGGAGCTGTTTTTT. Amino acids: CASSPRGGELFF.

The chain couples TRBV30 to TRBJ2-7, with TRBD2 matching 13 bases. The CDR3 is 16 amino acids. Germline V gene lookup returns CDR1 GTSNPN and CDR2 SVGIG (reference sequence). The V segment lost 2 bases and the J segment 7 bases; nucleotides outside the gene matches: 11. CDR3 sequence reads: CAWSTGLAGVEGEQYF. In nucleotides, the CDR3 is TGTGCCTGGAGTACCGGACTAGCGGGAGTAGAGGGGGAGCAGTACTTC.

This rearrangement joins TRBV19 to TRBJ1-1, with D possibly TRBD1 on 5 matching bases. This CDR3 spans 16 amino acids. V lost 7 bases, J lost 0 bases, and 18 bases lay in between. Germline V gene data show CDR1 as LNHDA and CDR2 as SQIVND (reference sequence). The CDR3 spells CASNSAGGAVNTEAFF. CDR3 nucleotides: TGTGCCAGTAATTCAGCGGGGGGAGCAGTGAACACTGAAGCTTTCTTT.

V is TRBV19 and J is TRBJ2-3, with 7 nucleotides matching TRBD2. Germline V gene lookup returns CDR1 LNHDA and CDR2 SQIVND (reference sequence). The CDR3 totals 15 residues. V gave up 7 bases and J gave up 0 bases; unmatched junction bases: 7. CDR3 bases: TGTGCCAGTAATCCGTTTAGCGGGAGCACAGATACGCAGTATTTT. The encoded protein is CASNPFSGSTDTQYF.

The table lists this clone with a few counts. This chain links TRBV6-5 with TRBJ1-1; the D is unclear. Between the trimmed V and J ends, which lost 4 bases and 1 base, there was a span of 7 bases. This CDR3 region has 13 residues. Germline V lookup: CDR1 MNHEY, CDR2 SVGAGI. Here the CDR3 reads CASSFYRNTEAFF. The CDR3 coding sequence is TGTGCCAGCAGTTTTTATAGGAACACTGAAGCTTTCTTT.

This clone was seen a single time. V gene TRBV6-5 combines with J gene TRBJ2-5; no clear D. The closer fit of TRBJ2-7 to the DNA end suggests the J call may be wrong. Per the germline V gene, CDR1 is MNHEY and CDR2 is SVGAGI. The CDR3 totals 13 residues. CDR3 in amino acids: CASSYAGSYEQYF. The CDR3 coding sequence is TGTGCCAGCAGTTACGCCGGGTCCTACGAGCAGTACTTC.

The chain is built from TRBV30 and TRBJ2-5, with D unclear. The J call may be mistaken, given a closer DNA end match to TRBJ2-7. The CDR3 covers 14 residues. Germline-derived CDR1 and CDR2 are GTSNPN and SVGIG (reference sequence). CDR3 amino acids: CAWSSGRSRNEQYF. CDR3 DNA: TGTGCCTGGAGTTCCGGTCGGTCGAGAAACGAGCAGTACTTC.